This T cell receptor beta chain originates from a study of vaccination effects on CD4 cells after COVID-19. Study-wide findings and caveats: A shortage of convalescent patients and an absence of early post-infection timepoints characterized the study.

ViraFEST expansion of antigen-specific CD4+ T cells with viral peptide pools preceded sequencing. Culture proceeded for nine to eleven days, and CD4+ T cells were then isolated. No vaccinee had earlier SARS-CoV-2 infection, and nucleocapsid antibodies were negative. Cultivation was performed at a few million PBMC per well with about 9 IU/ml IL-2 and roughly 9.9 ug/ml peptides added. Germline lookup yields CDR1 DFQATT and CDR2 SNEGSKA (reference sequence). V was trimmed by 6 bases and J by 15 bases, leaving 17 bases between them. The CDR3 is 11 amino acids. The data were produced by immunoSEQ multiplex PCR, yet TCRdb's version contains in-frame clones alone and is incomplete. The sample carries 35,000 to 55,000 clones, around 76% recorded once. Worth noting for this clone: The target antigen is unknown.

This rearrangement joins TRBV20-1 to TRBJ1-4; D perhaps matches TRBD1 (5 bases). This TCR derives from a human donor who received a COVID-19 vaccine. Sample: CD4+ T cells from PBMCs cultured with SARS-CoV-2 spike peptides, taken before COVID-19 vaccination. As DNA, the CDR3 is TGCAGTGCCCCCTCCGCGGGACTTTTGTTTTTT. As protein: CSAPSAGLLFF.